These T cell receptor beta chains were read from a single sample in a study of shared clonotypes between healthy human individuals. Assay used: immunoSEQ multiplex PCR; TCRdb lists only in-frame clones, some missing. The data show roughly 2.5 million clones, around nine tenths seen once. Sequencing used naive CD4+ T cells sorted from blood. Receptors were obtained from a young man in good health. Each CDR3 is given with its conserved first and last residue. Each record gives: V gene, J gene, D gene, clone size, CDR3 protein, CDR3 DNA. A D gene is named only where the DNA matches it firmly. A row's size may be missing; if present it is once, few, many or a size class.

TRBV30,TRBJ1-4,-,-,CAWSRVWEKLFF,TGTGCCTGGAGTCGAGTTTGGGAAAAACTGTTTTTT
TRBV5-1,TRBJ2-3,-,-,CASSPPGEGTDTQYF,TGCGCCAGCAGCCCCCCTGGGGAAGGAACAGATACGCAGTATTTT
TRBV5-1,TRBJ1-2,-,-,CASSWDLNYGYTF,TGCGCCAGCAGCTGGGACCTCAACTATGGCTACACCTTC
TRBV9,TRBJ1-1,-,-,CASSVDGQNTEAFF,TGTGCCAGCAGCGTAGATGGACAGAACACTGAAGCTTTCTTT
TRBV18,TRBJ2-5,TRBD1,-,CASSPGTDQETQYF,TGTGCCAGCTCACCCGGGACAGACCAAGAGACCCAGTACTTC
TRBV19,TRBJ2-1,TRBD2,-,CASRRLADSSYNEQFF,TGTGCCAGTAGGAGACTAGCGGATAGCTCCTACAATGAGCAGTTCTTC
TRBV19,TRBJ1-3,-,-,CASFDRAGSGNTIYF,TGTGCCAGCTTCGATAGGGCTGGCTCTGGAAACACCATATATTTT
TRBV7-2,TRBJ1-4,-,-,CASSRGRGQVAEKLFF,TGTGCCAGCAGCCGAGGAAGGGGCCAAGTAGCTGAAAAACTGTTTTTT
TRBV6-1,TRBJ2-7,-,-,CASSEAGAGLHEQYF,TGTGCCAGCAGTGAAGCTGGGGCAGGGTTGCACGAGCAGTACTTC
TRBV18,TRBJ1-2,-,-,CASSRTDDIYGYTF,TGTGCCAGCTCTCGGACAGACGACATATATGGCTACACCTTC
TRBV5-6,TRBJ1-1,-,few,CASSATGSHEAFF,TGTGCCAGCAGCGCTACAGGGTCCCATGAAGCTTTCTTT
TRBV5-5,TRBJ1-1,TRBD1,-,CASSLGTRQGATEAFF,TGTGCCAGCAGCTTGGGGACCCGACAGGGGGCCACTGAAGCTTTCTTT
TRBV11-3,TRBJ2-5,-,-,CASSPGTQETQYF,TGTGCCAGCAGCCCGGGGACCCAAGAGACCCAGTACTTC
TRBV11-2,TRBJ2-5,TRBD2,-,CASSPGTSGTQETQYF,TGTGCCAGCAGCCCCGGGACTAGCGGGACGCAAGAGACCCAGTACTTC
TRBV4-1,TRBJ2-7,-,few,CASSQSGGQGPLEQYF,TGCGCCAGCAGCCAAAGCGGAGGTCAGGGTCCCCTCGAGCAGTACTTC
TRBV19,TRBJ2-3,TRBD2,-,CASSAKTSGGTDTQYF,TGTGCCAGTAGTGCCAAGACTAGCGGGGGAACAGATACGCAGTATTTT
TRBV6-6,TRBJ2-7,-,-,CASSPRGGRYEQYF,TGTGCCAGCAGTCCCCGAGGAGGTCGCTACGAGCAGTACTTC
TRBV7-2,TRBJ2-7,TRBD2,-,CASSLEPSGSYEQYF,TGTGCCAGCAGCCTAGAACCTAGCGGGAGCTACGAGCAGTACTTC
TRBV19,TRBJ1-1,TRBD1,-,CASTGQVVLNTEAFF,TGTGCCAGTACGGGACAGGTAGTTCTAAACACTGAAGCTTTCTTT
TRBV6-6,TRBJ1-3,-,-,CASSSSRQKAGNTIYF,TGTGCCAGCAGTTCGAGTCGGCAGAAGGCTGGAAACACCATATATTTT
TRBV28,TRBJ1-2,-,-,CASSPPTVNYGYTF,TGTGCCAGCAGTCCCCCCACGGTGAACTATGGCTACACCTTC
TRBV27,TRBJ2-1,TRBD1,-,CASRGTGYNEQFF,TGTGCCAGCAGGGGGACAGGTTACAATGAGCAGTTCTTC
TRBV5-4,TRBJ1-2,-,-,CASSPDSGYGYTF,TGTGCCAGCAGCCCCGACAGCGGATATGGCTACACCTTC
TRBV5-5,TRBJ2-2,-,-,CASSFSSTGELFF,TGTGCCAGCAGCTTTTCAAGCACCGGGGAGCTGTTTTTT
TRBV11-2,TRBJ2-5,TRBD1,-,CASSLPGGETQYF,TGTGCCAGCAGCCTACCAGGGGGAGAGACCCAGTACTTC
TRBV5-4,TRBJ2-5,TRBD2,-,CASSSSGAWETQYF,TGTGCCAGCAGCTCGAGCGGGGCCTGGGAGACCCAGTACTTC
TRBV21-1,TRBJ1-4,-,-,CASSMPGQGAPNEKLFF,TGTGCCAGCAGCATGCCGGGACAGGGGGCCCCTAATGAAAAACTGTTTTTT
TRBV28,TRBJ1-6,TRBD1,-,CASSSPTGDNSPLHF,TGTGCCAGCAGTTCGCCGACAGGGGATAATTCACCCCTCCACTTT
TRBV30,TRBJ2-7,-,-,CAWSQAGYEQYF,TGTGCCTGGAGTCAGGCCGGGTACGAGCAGTACTTC
TRBV2,TRBJ1-5,TRBD1,-,CASSGTGYSNQPQHF,TGTGCCAGCAGTGGGACAGGGTATAGCAATCAGCCCCAGCATTTT
TRBV7-2,TRBJ1-2,-,-,CASNSNYGYTF,TGTGCCAGCAACTCTAACTATGGCTACACCTTC
TRBV6-5,TRBJ1-2,TRBD1,few,CASSLNRGNRDGYTF,TGTGCCAGCAGTTTAAACAGGGGGAACCGAGATGGCTACACCTTC
TRBV2,TRBJ1-2,TRBD1,-,CASREVQGASYTGYTF,TGTGCCAGCCGGGAGGTCCAGGGGGCATCCTACACCGGCTACACCTTC
TRBV6-5,TRBJ1-4,TRBD1,-,CASSAGTVGEKLFF,TGTGCCAGCAGTGCCGGGACAGTGGGGGAAAAACTGTTTTTT
TRBV7-9,TRBJ1-3,-,few,CASSAGPSGNTIYF,TGTGCCAGCAGTGCTGGACCCTCTGGAAACACCATATATTTT
TRBV19,TRBJ1-2,-,-,CASSMGGLNGYTF,TGTGCCAGTAGTATGGGAGGGCTAAATGGCTACACCTTC
TRBV7-9,TRBJ1-4,-,once,CASSPDGKLFF,TGTGCCAGCAGCCCGGACGGTAAACTGTTTTTT